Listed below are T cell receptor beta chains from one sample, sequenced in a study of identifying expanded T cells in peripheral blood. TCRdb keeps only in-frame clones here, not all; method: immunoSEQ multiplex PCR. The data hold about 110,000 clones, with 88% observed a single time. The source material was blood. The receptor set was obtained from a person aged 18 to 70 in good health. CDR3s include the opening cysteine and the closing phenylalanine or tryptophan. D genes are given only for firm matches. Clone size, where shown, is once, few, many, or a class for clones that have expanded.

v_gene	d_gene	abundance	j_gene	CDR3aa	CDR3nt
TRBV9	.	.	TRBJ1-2	CASSPRDGDYYGYTF	TGTGCCAGCAGCCCCCGGGACGGAGACTACTATGGCTACACCTTC
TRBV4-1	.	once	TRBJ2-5	CASSQEGVKGETQYF	TGCGCCAGCAGCCAAGAAGGTGTGAAGGGGGAGACCCAGTACTTC
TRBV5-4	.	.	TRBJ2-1	CASSLVSSGYNEQFF	TGTGCCAGCAGCTTGGTCTCGAGCGGCTACAATGAGCAGTTCTTC
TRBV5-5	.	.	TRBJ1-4	CASSYGTNEKLFF	TGTGCCAGCTCTTATGGGACTAATGAAAAACTGTTTTTT
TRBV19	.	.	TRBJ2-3	CASSLPGPTGPDTQYF	TGTGCCAGTAGTTTGCCGGGACCCACAGGCCCAGATACGCAGTATTTT
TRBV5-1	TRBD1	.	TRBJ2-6	CASSLIAGQGGSGANVLTF	TGCGCCAGCAGCTTGATAGCAGGACAGGGAGGCTCTGGGGCCAACGTCCTGACTTTC
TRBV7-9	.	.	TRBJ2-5	CASSLAGSAETQYF	TGTGCCAGCAGCTTAGCCGGGTCGGCGGAGACCCAGTACTTC
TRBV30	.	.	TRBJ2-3	CAWTRDRTDTQYF	TGTGCCTGGACCCGAGACAGAACAGATACGCAGTATTTT
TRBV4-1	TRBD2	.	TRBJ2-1	CASSLTSGNNEQFF	TGCGCCAGCAGCCTGACTAGCGGGAACAATGAGCAGTTCTTC
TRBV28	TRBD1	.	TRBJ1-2	CASSPRRGRYGYTF	TGTGCCAGCAGCCCGCGGAGGGGGCGCTATGGCTACACCTTC
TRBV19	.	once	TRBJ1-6	CASSNLGAGSPLHF	TGTGCCAGTAGTAACTTGGGGGCTGGTTCACCCCTCCACTTT
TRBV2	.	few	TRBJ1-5	CASSASPLNQPQHF	TGTGCCAGCAGTGCTTCACCCCTCAATCAGCCCCAGCATTTT
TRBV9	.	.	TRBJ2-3	CASSARLTTDTQYF	TGTGCCAGCAGCGCTCGACTAACGACGGATACGCAGTATTTT
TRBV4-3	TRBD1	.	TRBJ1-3	CASSQVTGLADTIYF	TGCGCCAGCAGCCAAGTGACAGGGCTGGCAGACACCATATATTTT
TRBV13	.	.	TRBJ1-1	CASSLDNGEPGPEAFF	TGTGCCAGCAGCTTAGATAACGGGGAACCGGGCCCTGAAGCTTTCTTT
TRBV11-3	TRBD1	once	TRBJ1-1	CASSITGGSAFF	TGTGCCAGCAGCATAACAGGGGGCTCAGCTTTCTTT
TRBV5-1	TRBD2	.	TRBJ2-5	CASSPGLAPDQETQYF	TGCGCCAGCAGCCCGGGACTAGCGCCAGACCAAGAGACCCAGTACTTC
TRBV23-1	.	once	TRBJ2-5	CASSRGIQETQYF	TGCGCCAGCAGTAGGGGGATCCAAGAGACCCAGTACTTC
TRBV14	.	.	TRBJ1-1	CASSQEGRGVTEAFF	TGTGCCAGCAGCCAAGAGGGTAGGGGAGTCACTGAAGCTTTCTTT
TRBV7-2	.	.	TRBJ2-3	CASSLGGTDTQYF	TGTGCCAGCAGCTTAGGGGGCACAGATACGCAGTATTTT
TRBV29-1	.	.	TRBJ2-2	CSVVRPTNTGELFF	TGCAGCGTTGTGCGGCCTACGAACACCGGGGAGCTGTTTTTT
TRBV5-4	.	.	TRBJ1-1	CASSSRRNTEAFF	TGTGCCAGCAGCTCCAGACGGAACACTGAAGCTTTCTTT
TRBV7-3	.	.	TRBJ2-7	CASTLPGLSYEQYF	TGTGCCAGCACCCTCCCAGGGCTCTCCTACGAGCAGTACTTC
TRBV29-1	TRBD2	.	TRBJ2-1	CSVDAGALYNEQFF	TGCAGCGTTGACGCGGGAGCCCTCTACAATGAGCAGTTCTTC
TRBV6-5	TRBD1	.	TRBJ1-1	CASSYSTQGMTEAFF	TGTGCCAGCAGTTACTCAACACAGGGGATGACTGAAGCTTTCTTT
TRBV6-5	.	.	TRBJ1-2	CASSYKGYGYTF	TGTGCCAGCAGTTACAAGGGATATGGCTACACCTTC